What follows describes a single T cell receptor beta chain. The sample is drawn from a study of T-cell reconstitution after alpha-beta-depleted transplantation in children. This CDR3 region has 15 residues. Germline V gene lookup returns CDR1 SGHRS and CDR2 YFSETQ. V was shortened by 4 bases and J by 1 base, with 13 bases between the two germline ends. Preparation of the TCRbeta library used unique molecular identifiers. From the PCR reads, TCRdb called clonotypes with MiXCR, one entry per CDR3 protein. The sample holds around 450,000 distinct CDR3 sequences, around 15% seen once. This receptor was obtained from a boy in the first two years of life who had a stem cell transplant for Wiskott-Aldrich syndrome, so the T cells may come from the graft donor. This specimen consisted of PBMCs, mostly from graft donor cells, obtained 360 days after TCRalphabeta/CD19-depleted stem cell transplant. This chain connects TRBV5-1 to TRBJ2-3; no clear D gene. CDR3 nucleotide sequence: TGCGCCAGCAGCCTTTCCCTGGACGGCACAGATACGCAGTATTTT. Residues: CASSLSLDGTDTQYF.